Below, one T cell receptor (beta chain) is given with its context. The sample comes from a study of blood T cell repertoires in COVID-19. Study-level background: The analysed material was cDNA or gDNA that came from T cells, B-cell-depleted T cells, or PBMCs.

Study processing details: Nucleated cell number was recorded as an estimate derived from reference gene primer amplification. The protocol was immunoSEQ multiplex PCR, while the TCRdb copy is restricted to in-frame clones and leaves out a portion. From that table come the V and J calls and clone size; the DNA was used to work out D and trimming. Here the sample spans 250,000 to 300,000 clones, around 83% being singletons. The CDR3 runs to 12 residues. V gave up 7 bases and J gave up 6 bases, with 13 bases separating them. The germline V gene encodes CDR1 SQVTM and CDR2 ANQGSEA. This rearrangement joins TRBV29-1 to TRBJ2-1; tentative D call: TRBD2 (5 bases). The sequence was collected from a man of 80 years or more with acute or convalescent COVID-19. Material for sequencing was peripheral blood. CDR3 region: CSAGLLGNEQFF. CDR3 sequence (DNA): TGCAGCGCCGGCCTACTAGGCAATGAGCAGTTCTTC.